The 19 T cell receptor beta chains listed next were all sequenced from one sample in a study of beta chain features in type 1 diabetes. Expressed TCRB transcripts were sequenced, since all the RNA that had been isolated was reverse transcribed. TCRdb keeps only in-frame clones here, not all; method: immunoSEQ multiplex PCR. The sample yields around 200,000 clones, roughly an eighth seen once. The sequenced sample was central memory CD4+ T cells from blood. The receptors originated from a woman aged 18-29 years in good health.

In its sample, this clone was seen a few times. The rearrangement links TRBV29-1 to TRBJ2-1; D remains unclear. Between the trimmed V and J ends, which lost 4 bases and 0 bases, there was a span of 4 bases. The length of the CDR3 is 12 residues. Germline lookup yields CDR1 SQVTM and CDR2 ANQGSEA. DNA for the CDR3: TGCAGCGTTGGGAGCTCCTACAATGAGCAGTTCTTC. Its protein product is CSVGSSYNEQFF.

This clone was observed a handful of times. The gene calls are TRBV14 and TRBJ1-4; the D gene is possibly TRBD1 (6 bases). This CDR3 has 13 residues. With 4 bases removed from V and 7 bases from J, the gap between germline ends came to 10 bases. Germline loops: CDR1 SGHDN, CDR2 FVKESK. CDR3 loop: CASSPRTVEKLFF. The CDR3 nucleotides read TGTGCCAGCAGCCCCAGGACAGTTGAAAAACTGTTTTTT.

This clone has more than one count but fewer than ten. This CDR3 is CASSLASTQETQYF. The CDR3 DNA is TGCGCCAGCAGCTTGGCGTCTACTCAAGAGACCCAGTACTTC. The chain uses TRBV5-1 and TRBJ2-5; D not resolved. The V gene's germline CDR1 is SGHRS and CDR2 YFSETQ. This CDR3 contains 14 residues. Trimming stripped 0 bases from V and 2 bases from J, with 8 bases between.

The chain recombines TRBV30 with TRBJ1-4, with TRBD1 as a possible D gene (5 bases). Between the trimmed V and J ends, which lost 4 bases and 3 bases, there was a span of 12 bases. Germline lookup yields CDR1 GTSNPN and CDR2 SVGIG (reference sequence). The CDR3 spans 14 residues. The CDR3 sequence is CAWTQGVANEKLFF. For the CDR3, the DNA is TGTGCCTGGACGCAGGGTGTAGCTAATGAAAAACTGTTTTTT. Based on the CDR3 plus reference TRBV30 and TRBJ1-4, the full variable domain is SQTIHQWPATLVQPVGSPLSLECTVEGTSNPNLYWYRQAAGRGLQLLFYSVGIGQISSEVPQNLSASRPQDRQFILSSKKLLLSDSGFYLCAWTQGVANEKLFFGSGTQLSVL.

The CDR3 sequence: CASSLVGTQKETQYF. DNA for the CDR3: TGTGCCAGCAGCTTAGTAGGGACTCAAAAAGAGACCCAGTACTTC. The chain employs TRBV7-2 and TRBJ2-5; tentative D call: TRBD2 (6 bases). Germline CDR1 SGHTA, CDR2 FQGNSA. V was pared by 1 base and J by 3 bases, with 12 bases between. The CDR3 totals 15 residues.

V usage is TRBV15 and J usage is TRBJ1-3; D not certain. Germline values: CDR1 LNHNV, CDR2 YYDKDF (reference sequence). The CDR3 has 13 residues. Trimming removed 4 bases from V and 2 bases from J, with 6 bases in between. The CDR3 loop is CATSIDTGNTIYF. CDR3 DNA: TGTGCCACCAGCATAGACACTGGAAACACCATATATTTT.

J is TRBJ1-4 and V is TRBV11-2, with 7 positions matching TRBD1. V gave up 2 bases and J gave up 7 bases; unmatched junction bases: 7. CDR1 and CDR2 from the germline V gene are SGHAT and FQNNGV. The CDR3 covers 15 residues. The CDR3 nucleotides are TGTGCCAGCAGCTTATCTCAAGGGGGCAGTGAAAAACTGTTTTTT. Its translation is CASSLSQGGSEKLFF.

This clone was counted a few times. CDR3 sequence: CASSKGLAQQETQYF. The CDR3 DNA reads as TGTGCCAGCAGTAAGGGACTAGCGCAGCAAGAGACCCAGTACTTC. The chain is built from TRBV6-6 and TRBJ2-5, with 10 bases that match TRBD2. CDR3 length: 15 amino acids. The V and J ends lost 5 bases and 2 bases, in that order; junction bases with no gene match: 5. From germline, CDR1 is MNHNY and CDR2 SVGAGI (reference sequence).

This clone appeared a few times. The rearrangement links TRBV30 to TRBJ2-5, with 7 bases identical to TRBD1. Germline V lookup: CDR1 GTSNPN, CDR2 SVGIG (reference sequence). CDR3 length equals 14 residues. V lost 2 bases to trimming and J lost 5 bases; unmatched junction nucleotides: 8. This chain's CDR3 is CAWSRDRNSETQYF. The CDR3 DNA is TGTGCCTGGAGTCGGGACAGAAATTCGGAGACCCAGTACTTC.

The rearrangement uses TRBV30 and TRBJ1-2; 7 nucleotides agree with TRBD1. CDR3 size: 13 residues. The germline V gene encodes CDR1 GTSNPN and CDR2 SVGIG (reference sequence). V was clipped by 2 bases and J by 5 bases; unmatched bases: 5. The CDR3 protein is CAWSSNRGYGYTF. The CDR3 region has the DNA TGTGCCTGGAGTTCCAACAGGGGTTATGGCTACACCTTC.

The chain uses TRBV11-1 and TRBJ2-5, with TRBD1 matching over 12 bases. Germline assignment: CDR1 SGHAT and CDR2 FQDESV (reference sequence). This CDR3 is 15 amino acids long. With V trimmed by 5 bases and J by 5 bases, 6 bases remained unmatched. CDR3 DNA sequence: TGTGCCAGCAGCCTCGGGACAGGGGGCGAGGAGACCCAGTACTTC. Protein sequence: CASSLGTGGEETQYF.

This sequence joins TRBV10-3 and TRBJ1-2; 8 nucleotides agree with TRBD1. Germline-derived CDR1 and CDR2 are ENHRY and SYGVKD. V dropped 6 bases and J dropped 3; count of bases not matched to a gene: 6. CDR3 length: 14 amino acids. The DNA for the CDR3 is TGTGCCATCAGGCGACAGGGGAGCGACTATGGCTACACCTTC. This gives the protein CAIRRQGSDYGYTF.

The genes are TRBV28 and TRBJ2-6; the D gene is possibly TRBD2 (5 bases). Germline V gene lookup returns CDR1 MDHEN and CDR2 SYDVKM. The CDR3 length is 16 residues. The germline V and J ends were trimmed by 6 bases and 0 bases, with 12 bases remaining between them. This chain's CDR3 is CASSRGGPSGANVLTF. For the CDR3, the DNA is TGTGCCAGCAGCCGCGGAGGACCCTCTGGGGCCAACGTCCTGACTTTC.

This clone was found a few times. V is TRBV19 and J is TRBJ1-2; 7 bases are a match to TRBD1. The CDR3 is 14 residues long. Germline-derived CDR1 and CDR2 are LNHDA and SQIVND (reference sequence). V gave up 3 bases and J gave up 6 bases; unmatched junction bases: 7. The CDR3 coding sequence is TGTGCCAGTAGTATCGGCACAGGGGCTAATGGCTACACCTTC. This translates into CASSIGTGANGYTF.

The chain is built from TRBV7-8 and TRBJ2-7; D may be TRBD2 (5 bases). V was clipped by 8 bases and J by 1 base, with 9 bases between them. This CDR3 is 12 amino acids long. Germline CDR1 SGHVS, CDR2 FQNEAQ. CDR3 protein: CASGLQSYEQYF. CDR3 coding DNA: TGTGCCAGCGGACTCCAGTCCTACGAGCAGTACTTC.

This clone occurred a few times. The V call is TRBV15, the J call TRBJ2-1; the D gene is possibly TRBD2 (5 bases). CDR3 length: 16 residues. Germline loops: CDR1 LNHNV, CDR2 YYDKDF (reference sequence). V shed 2 bases and J shed 2 bases, with 13 bases lying between them. CDR3 DNA: TGTGCCACCAGCAGACCGGACTTGACAACCTACAATGAGCAGTTCTTC. Its protein product is CATSRPDLTTYNEQFF.

The gene calls are TRBV7-2 and TRBJ1-1; D call uncertain. The ends were cut back, 1 base at V and 3 bases at J, with 12 bases in the middle. The germline gives CDR1 SGHTA, CDR2 FQGNSA. This CDR3 spans 15 amino acids. This CDR3 reads CASSLDTNYYTEAFF. CDR3 coding DNA: TGTGCCAGCAGCTTAGATACAAATTATTACACTGAAGCTTTCTTT.

Only a few counts were recorded for this clone. CDR3 protein: CASRPQASGRGGTDTQYF. In DNA form, the CDR3 reads TGTGCCAGCAGACCCCAGGCTAGCGGGAGAGGCGGAACAGATACGCAGTATTTT. The chain recombines TRBV28 with TRBJ2-3; 10 bases match TRBD2. V lost 6 bases to trimming and J lost 3 bases; unmatched junction nucleotides: 15. The CDR3 has 18 residues. Germline lookup yields CDR1 MDHEN and CDR2 SYDVKM.

The sample holds a few counts of this clone. The V gene is TRBV4-3, the J gene TRBJ2-6; D possibly corresponds to TRBD2 (6 bases). Trimming took 5 bases from V and 2 from J, leaving 16 bases between them. This CDR3 contains 17 residues. The germline CDR1 and CDR2 sequences are LGHNA and YSLEER. Here the CDR3 DNA reads TGCGCCAGCAGCTACGGGACTCTTGGGGCTGGGGCCAACGTCCTGACTTTC. It translates to CASSYGTLGAGANVLTF.